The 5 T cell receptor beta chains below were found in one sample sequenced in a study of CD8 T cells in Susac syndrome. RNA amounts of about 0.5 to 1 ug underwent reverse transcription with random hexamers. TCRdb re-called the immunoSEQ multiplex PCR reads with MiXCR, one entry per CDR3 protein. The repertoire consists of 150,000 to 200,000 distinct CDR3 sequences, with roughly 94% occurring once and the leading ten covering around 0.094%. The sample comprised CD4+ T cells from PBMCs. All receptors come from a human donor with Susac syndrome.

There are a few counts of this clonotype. In DNA form, the CDR3 reads TGTGCCAGCAGTTACAAGCAGGGAGACACTGAAGCTTTCTTT. This encodes CASSYKQGDTEAFF. The rearrangement links TRBV6-5 to TRBJ1-1; D is perhaps TRBD1 (5 bases). The CDR3 runs to 14 residues. Between the trimmed V and J ends, which lost 2 bases and 3 bases, there was a span of 10 bases. CDR1 is MNHEY, CDR2 SVGAGI, per germline.

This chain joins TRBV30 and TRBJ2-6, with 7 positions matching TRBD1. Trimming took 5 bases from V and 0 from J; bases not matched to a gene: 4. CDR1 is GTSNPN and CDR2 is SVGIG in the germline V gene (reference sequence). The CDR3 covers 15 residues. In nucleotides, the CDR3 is TGTGCCTGGGCCTGGGACAGCTCTGGGGCCAACGTCCTGACTTTC. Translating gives CAWAWDSSGANVLTF.

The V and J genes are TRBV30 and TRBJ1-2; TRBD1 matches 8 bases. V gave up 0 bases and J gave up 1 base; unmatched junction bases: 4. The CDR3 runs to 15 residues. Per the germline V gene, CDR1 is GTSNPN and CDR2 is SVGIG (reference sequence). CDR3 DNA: TGTGCCTGGAGTGTTAGACAGGGGCATAACTATGGCTACACCTTC. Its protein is CAWSVRQGHNYGYTF. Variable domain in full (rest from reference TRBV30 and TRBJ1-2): SQTIHQWPATLVQPVGSPLSLECTVEGTSNPNLYWYRQAAGRGLQLLFYSVGIGQISSEVPQNLSASRPQDRQFILSSKKLLLSDSGFYLCAWSVRQGHNYGYTFGSGTRLTVV.

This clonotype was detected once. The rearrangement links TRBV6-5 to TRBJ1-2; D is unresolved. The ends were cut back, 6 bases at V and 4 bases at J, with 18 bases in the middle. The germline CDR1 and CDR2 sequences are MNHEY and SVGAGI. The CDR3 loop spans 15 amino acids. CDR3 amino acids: CASRRTLDGSYGYTF. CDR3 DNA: TGTGCCAGCAGACGGACCTTGGACGGATCCTATGGCTACACCTTC.

In DNA form, the CDR3 reads TGTGCCAGCAGCCAAGGTTCGAGGACAGGGTCCTACGAGCAGTACTTC. Protein sequence: CASSQGSRTGSYEQYF. The chain recombines TRBV3-1 with TRBJ2-7; the match to TRBD1 covers 8 bases. Germline lookup yields CDR1 LGHDT and CDR2 YNNKEL (reference sequence). V shed 1 base and J 1 base; nucleotides not matched to a gene: 6. This CDR3 contains 16 residues.